Listed here is a single T cell receptor (beta chain). The antigen is unknown. Reverse transcription of extracted RNA yielded cDNA, which provided the sequencing template. Sequencing used immunoSEQ multiplex PCR; TCRdb keeps in-frame clones, though not all of them. The data show around 70,000 clones, around 30% seen once. This entry belongs to a study of CD8+ T cells in alopecia areata. As for the study in general: At a dose of 5 to 10 mg twice daily, oral tofacitinib was given to treated patients. Patients took tofacitinib for 6 to 18 months, followed by 6 drug-free months.

Noted treatment: oral pan-JAK inhibitor, 5-10 mg twice daily. Researchers gathered lesional scalp punch biopsies and peripheral blood from patients with alopecia areata. Study conclusions and caveats: Uncertain still, given a single nonresponder, is whether baseline CD8+ expansion links to response.

The germline gives CDR1 SNHLY, CDR2 FYNNEI. The CDR3 sequence is 17 residues long. V lost 4 bases and J lost 6; bases outside the gene matches: 15. The sequence came from a human donor with alopecia areata. The chain employs TRBV2 and TRBJ2-3; TRBD1 matches 8 bases. Sequencing was performed on CD8+ T cells sorted from blood, taken at week 4, from a patient treated with tofacitinib. CDR3 coding DNA: TGTGCCAGCAGTGGAACGGGACAGGCTCGCTCGTGGGATACGCAGTATTTT. This translates into CASSGTGQARSWDTQYF.